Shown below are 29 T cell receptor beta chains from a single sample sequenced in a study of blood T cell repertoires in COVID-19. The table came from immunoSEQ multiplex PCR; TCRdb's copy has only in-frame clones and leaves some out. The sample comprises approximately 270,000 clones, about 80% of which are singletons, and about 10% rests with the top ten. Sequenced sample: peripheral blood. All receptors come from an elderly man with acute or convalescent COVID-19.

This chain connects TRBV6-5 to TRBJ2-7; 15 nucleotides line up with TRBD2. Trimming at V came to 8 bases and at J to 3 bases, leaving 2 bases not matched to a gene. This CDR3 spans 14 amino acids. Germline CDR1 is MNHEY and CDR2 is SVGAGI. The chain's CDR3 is CASGGLAGGYEQYF. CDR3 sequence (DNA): TGTGCCAGCGGGGGACTAGCGGGGGGCTACGAGCAGTACTTC.

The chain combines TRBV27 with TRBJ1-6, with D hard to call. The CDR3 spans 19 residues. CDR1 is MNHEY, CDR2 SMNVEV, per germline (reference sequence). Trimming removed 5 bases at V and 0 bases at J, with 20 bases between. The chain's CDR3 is CASSPSPPVSSSYNSPLHF. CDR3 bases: TGTGCCAGCAGTCCCTCCCCTCCCGTTTCCAGCTCCTATAATTCACCCCTCCACTTT.

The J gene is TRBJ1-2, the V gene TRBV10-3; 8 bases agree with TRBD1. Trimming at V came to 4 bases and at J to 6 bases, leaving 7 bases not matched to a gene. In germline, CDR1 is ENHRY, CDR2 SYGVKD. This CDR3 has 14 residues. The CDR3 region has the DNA TGTGCCATCAGTGCGGGGGACAGGAACGATGGCTACACCTTC. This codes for CAISAGDRNDGYTF.

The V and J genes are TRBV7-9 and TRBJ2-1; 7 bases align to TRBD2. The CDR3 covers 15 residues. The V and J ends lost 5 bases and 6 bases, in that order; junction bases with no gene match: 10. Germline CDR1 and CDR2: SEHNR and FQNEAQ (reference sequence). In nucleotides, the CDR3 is TGTGCCAGCAGCCCCCGCGGGAGTCCAGGCAATGAGCAGTTCTTC. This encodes CASSPRGSPGNEQFF.

The CDR3 DNA reads TGTGCCAGTAGTATAGGACATGATGAAAAACTGTTTTTT. It yields the protein CASSIGHDEKLFF. J is TRBJ1-4 and V is TRBV19, with no clear D. This CDR3 is built from 13 residues. Trimming cost V 1 base and J 6 bases, with 6 bases left between them. Germline loops: CDR1 LNHDA, CDR2 SQIVND (reference sequence).

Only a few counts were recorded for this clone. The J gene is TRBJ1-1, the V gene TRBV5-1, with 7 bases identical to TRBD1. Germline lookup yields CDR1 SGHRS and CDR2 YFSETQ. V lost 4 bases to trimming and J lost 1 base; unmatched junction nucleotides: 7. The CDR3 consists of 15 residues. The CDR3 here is CASSGSGQPNTEAFF. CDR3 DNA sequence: TGCGCCAGCAGCGGATCGGGACAGCCGAACACTGAAGCTTTCTTT. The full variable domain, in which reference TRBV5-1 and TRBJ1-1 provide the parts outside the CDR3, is KAGVTQTPRYLIKTRGQQVTLSCSPISGHRSVSWYQQTPGQGLQFLFEYFSETQRNKGNFPGRFSGRQFSNSRSEMNVSTLELGDSALYLCASSGSGQPNTEAFFGQGTRLTVV.

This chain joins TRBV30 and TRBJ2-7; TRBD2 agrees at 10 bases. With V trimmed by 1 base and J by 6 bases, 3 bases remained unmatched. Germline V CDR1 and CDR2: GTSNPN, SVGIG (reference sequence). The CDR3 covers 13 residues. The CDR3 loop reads CAWSALAGSEQYF. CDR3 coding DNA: TGTGCCTGGAGTGCACTAGCGGGAAGCGAGCAGTACTTC.

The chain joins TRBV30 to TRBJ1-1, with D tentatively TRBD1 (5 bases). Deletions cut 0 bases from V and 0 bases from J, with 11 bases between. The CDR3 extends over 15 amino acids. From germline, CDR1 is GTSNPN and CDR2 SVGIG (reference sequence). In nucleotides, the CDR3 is TGTGCCTGGAGTGTACTTCCGGGGGTGAACACTGAAGCTTTCTTT. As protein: CAWSVLPGVNTEAFF.

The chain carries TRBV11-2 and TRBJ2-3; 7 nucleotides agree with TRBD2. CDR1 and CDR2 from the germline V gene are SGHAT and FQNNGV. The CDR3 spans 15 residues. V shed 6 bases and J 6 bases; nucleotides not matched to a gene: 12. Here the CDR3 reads CASSYSGRDVDTQYF. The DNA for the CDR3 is TGTGCCAGCAGTTATAGCGGGCGGGACGTTGATACGCAGTATTTT.

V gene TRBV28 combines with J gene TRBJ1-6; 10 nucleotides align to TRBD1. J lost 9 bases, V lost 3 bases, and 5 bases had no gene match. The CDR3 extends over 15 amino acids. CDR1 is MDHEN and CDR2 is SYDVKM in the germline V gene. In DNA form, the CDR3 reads TGTGCCAGCAGTTTCCCCGGGACAGGGGTTTCACCCCTCCACTTT. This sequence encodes CASSFPGTGVSPLHF.

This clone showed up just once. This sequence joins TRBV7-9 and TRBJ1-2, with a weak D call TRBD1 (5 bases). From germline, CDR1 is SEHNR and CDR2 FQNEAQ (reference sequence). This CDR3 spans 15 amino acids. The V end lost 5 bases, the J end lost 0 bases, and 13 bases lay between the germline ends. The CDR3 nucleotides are TGTGCCAGCAGCCCTTCGCAGGGTTCTAACTATGGCTACACCTTC. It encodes CASSPSQGSNYGYTF.

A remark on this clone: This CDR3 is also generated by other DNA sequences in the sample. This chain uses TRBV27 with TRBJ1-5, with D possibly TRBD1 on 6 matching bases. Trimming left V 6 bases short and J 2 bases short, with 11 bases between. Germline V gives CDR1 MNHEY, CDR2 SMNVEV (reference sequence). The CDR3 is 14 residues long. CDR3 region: CASSLRGGNQPQHF. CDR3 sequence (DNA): TGTGCCAGCAGCCTCAGGGGTGGCAATCAGCCCCAGCATTTT.

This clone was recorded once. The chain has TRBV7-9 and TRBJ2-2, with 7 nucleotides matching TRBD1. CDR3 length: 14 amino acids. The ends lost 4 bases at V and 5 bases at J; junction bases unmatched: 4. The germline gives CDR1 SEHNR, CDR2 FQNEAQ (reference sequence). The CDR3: CASSWGQQTGELFF. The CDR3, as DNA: TGTGCCAGCAGCTGGGGACAGCAGACCGGGGAGCTGTTTTTT.

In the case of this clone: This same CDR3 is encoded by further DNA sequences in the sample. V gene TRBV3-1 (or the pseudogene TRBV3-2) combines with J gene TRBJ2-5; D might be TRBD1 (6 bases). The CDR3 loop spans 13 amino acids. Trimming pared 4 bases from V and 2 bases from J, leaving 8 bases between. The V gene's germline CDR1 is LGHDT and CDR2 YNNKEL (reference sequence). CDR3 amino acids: CASSLRGQETQYF. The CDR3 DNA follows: TGTGCCAGCAGCCTCAGGGGACAAGAGACCCAGTACTTC.

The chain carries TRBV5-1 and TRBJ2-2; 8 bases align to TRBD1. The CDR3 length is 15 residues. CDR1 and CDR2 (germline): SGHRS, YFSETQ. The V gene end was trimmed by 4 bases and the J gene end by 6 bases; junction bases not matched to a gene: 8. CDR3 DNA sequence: TGCGCCAGCAGCCGAGGACAGGGAATCCCCGGGGAGCTGTTTTTT. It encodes CASSRGQGIPGELFF.

The CDR3 loop reads CASSLAGTGSYEQYF. The CDR3 nucleotides read TGTGCCAGCAGCTTGGCGGGGACAGGGTCCTACGAGCAGTACTTC. This chain joins TRBV5-8 and TRBJ2-7; TRBD1 matches at 9 bases. The CDR3 is 15 amino acids. In germline, CDR1 is SGHTS, CDR2 YDEGEE. Losses at the gene ends were 0 bases for V and 1 base for J; bases not matched to a gene: 2.

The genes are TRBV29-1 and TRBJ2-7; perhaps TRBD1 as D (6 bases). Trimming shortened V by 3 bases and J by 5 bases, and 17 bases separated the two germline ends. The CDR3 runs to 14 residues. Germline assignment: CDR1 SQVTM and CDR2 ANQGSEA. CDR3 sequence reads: CSVEIGRGGDEQYF. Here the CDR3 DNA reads TGCAGCGTTGAGATTGGCAGGGGTGGCGACGAGCAGTACTTC.

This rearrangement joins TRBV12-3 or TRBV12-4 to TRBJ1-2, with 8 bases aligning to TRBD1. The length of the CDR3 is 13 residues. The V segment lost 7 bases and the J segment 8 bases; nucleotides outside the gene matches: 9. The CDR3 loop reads CASTLDRARGYTF. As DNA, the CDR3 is TGTGCCAGCACCCTGGACAGGGCCAGAGGCTACACCTTC.

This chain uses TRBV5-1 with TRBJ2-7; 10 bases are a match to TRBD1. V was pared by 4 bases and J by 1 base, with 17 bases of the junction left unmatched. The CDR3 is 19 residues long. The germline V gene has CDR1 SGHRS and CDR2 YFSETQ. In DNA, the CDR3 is TGCGCCAGCAGCCTACGCCGGGACAGGGGACCCTACCTTTCCTACGAGCAGTACTTC. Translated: CASSLRRDRGPYLSYEQYF. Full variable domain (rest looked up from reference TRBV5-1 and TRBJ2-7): KAGVTQTPRYLIKTRGQQVTLSCSPISGHRSVSWYQQTPGQGLQFLFEYFSETQRNKGNFPGRFSGRQFSNSRSEMNVSTLELGDSALYLCASSLRRDRGPYLSYEQYFGPGTRLTVT.

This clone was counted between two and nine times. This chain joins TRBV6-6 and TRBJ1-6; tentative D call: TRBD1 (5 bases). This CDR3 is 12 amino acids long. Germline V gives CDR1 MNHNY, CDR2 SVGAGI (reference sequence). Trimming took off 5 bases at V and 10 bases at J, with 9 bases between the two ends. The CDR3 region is CASSDRGSPLHF. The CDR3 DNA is TGTGCCAGCAGTGATAGGGGATCACCCCTCCACTTT.

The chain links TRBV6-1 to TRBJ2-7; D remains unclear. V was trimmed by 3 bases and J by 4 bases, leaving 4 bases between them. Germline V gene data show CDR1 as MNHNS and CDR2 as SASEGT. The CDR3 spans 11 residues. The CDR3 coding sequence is TGTGCCAGCAGTGAGGAGTACGAGCAGTACTTC. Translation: CASSEEYEQYF.

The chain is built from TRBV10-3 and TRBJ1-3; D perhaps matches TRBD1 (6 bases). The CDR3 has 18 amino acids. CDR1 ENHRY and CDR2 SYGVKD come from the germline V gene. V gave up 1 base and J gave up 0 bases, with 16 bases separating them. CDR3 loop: CAISEYGGHSASGNTIYF. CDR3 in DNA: TGTGCCATCAGTGAGTATGGGGGACACTCTGCCTCTGGAAACACCATATATTTT.

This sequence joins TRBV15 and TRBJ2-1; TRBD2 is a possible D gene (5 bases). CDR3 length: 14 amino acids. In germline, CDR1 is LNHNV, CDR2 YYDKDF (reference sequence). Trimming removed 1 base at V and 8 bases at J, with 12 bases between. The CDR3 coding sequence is TGTGCCACCAGCAGAGTGGGGAGTAGCCATGAGCAGTTCTTC. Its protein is CATSRVGSSHEQFF.

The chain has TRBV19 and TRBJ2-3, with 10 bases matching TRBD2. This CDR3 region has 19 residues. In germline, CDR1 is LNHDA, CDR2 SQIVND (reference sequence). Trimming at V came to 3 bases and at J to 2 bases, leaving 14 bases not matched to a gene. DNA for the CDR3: TGTGCCAGTAGTATCGCCAGAATTAGCCTAGCGGGGGCCACAGATACGCAGTATTTT. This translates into CASSIARISLAGATDTQYF.

CDR3 amino acids: CASSLLGQFNGYTF. CDR3 DNA sequence: TGTGCCAGCAGTTTGTTGGGACAGTTCAATGGCTACACCTTC. The J gene is TRBJ1-2, the V gene TRBV28; 7 bases agree with TRBD1. Germline V gene data show CDR1 as MDHEN and CDR2 as SYDVKM. The ends lost 3 bases at V and 6 bases at J; junction bases unmatched: 7. This CDR3 contains 14 residues.

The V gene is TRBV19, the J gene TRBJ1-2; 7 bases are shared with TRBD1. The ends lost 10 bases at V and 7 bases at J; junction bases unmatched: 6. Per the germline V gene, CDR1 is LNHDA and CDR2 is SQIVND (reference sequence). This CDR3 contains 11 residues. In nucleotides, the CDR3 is TGTGCCACCCGACAGGGTGGTGGCTACACCTTC. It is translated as CATRQGGGYTF.

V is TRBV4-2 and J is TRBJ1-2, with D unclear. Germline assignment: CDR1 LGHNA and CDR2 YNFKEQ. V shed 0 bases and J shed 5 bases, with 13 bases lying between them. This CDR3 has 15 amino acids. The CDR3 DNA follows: TGTGCCAGCAGCCAAGAGGGAGGGCGGAGTTATGGCTACACCTTC. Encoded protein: CASSQEGGRSYGYTF.

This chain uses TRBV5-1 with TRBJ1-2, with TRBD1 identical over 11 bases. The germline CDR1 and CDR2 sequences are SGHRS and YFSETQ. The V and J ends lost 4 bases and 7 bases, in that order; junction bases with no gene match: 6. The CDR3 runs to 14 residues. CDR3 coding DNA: TGCGCCAGCAGCCGCTGGACAGGGGGCTTTGGCTACACCTTC. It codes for CASSRWTGGFGYTF.

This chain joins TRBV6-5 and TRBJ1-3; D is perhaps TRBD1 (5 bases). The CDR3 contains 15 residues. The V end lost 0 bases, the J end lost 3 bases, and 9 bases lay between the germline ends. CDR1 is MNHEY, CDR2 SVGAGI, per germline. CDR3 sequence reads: CASSYSGRDGNTIYF. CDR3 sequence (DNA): TGTGCCAGCAGTTACTCTGGCAGGGATGGAAACACCATATATTTT.